This T cell receptor (beta chain) was captured by sequencing in a study of cytomegalovirus exposure and HLA in healthy donors. Study outcomes and limitations: It was reported that TCR beta sequences correctly inferred the HLA-A and HLA-B alleles for most subjects.

Losses at the gene ends were 4 bases for V and 2 bases for J; bases not matched to a gene: 5. The CDR3 is 14 amino acids. The germline V gene encodes CDR1 SGDLS and CDR2 YYNGEE. PCR used 60 Vbeta primers and 13 Jbeta primers. Sequencing was performed with immunoSEQ multiplex PCR; in TCRdb, only in-frame clones are kept and a portion is missing. Among 99,000 or so clones, over 70% were seen once, and the ten largest hold about 5.3%. This clone was counted only a few times. Antigen: not known. The genes are TRBV9 and TRBJ2-7; the match to TRBD1 covers 8 bases. The TCR comes from a male donor in good health and CMV-seronegative. Sequenced: PBMCs. As DNA, the CDR3 is TGTGCCAGCAGCCGGACAGGGATCCCCTACGAGCAGTACTTC. Translating gives CASSRTGIPYEQYF.